This entry concerns a single T cell receptor (beta chain). The data are from a study of OX40 agonist ivuxolimab in advanced cancers. The method was immunoSEQ multiplex PCR; TCRdb's version includes in-frame clones alone and lacks a portion of them. The sample lists over 20,000 clones; 65% to 85% were seen once. The starting material was CD4+ or CD8+ T cells sorted from blood, obtained in a trial of the OX40 agonist ivuxolimab. The TCR comes from an adult with an advanced solid tumor such as melanoma, head and neck, liver or kidney cancer.

The CDR3 protein is CAWSVLISRELFF. Written as DNA, the CDR3 is TGTGCCTGGAGTGTACTCATATCCCGGGAGCTGTTTTTT. V gene TRBV30 combines with J gene TRBJ2-2, with unresolved D. Trimming stripped 0 bases from V and 9 bases from J, with 11 bases between. This CDR3 is built from 13 residues. CDR1 and CDR2 (germline): GTSNPN, SVGIG (reference sequence).